This is a list of T cell receptor beta chains from one sample in a study of T-cell reconstitution after alpha-beta-depleted transplantation in children. In TCRdb, the PCR reads were re-called with MiXCR into one record per CDR3 protein. The sample contains almost 500,000 distinct CDR3 sequences, about an eighth of which appear only once. The sample in question was PBMCs from the stem cell graft donor, obtained from the stem cell graft. Receptor source: a human donor who donated a stem cell graft to a child with combined immunodeficiency. Each CDR3 is given without its conserved first and last residue. Each record gives: V gene, J gene, CDR3 protein.

v_gene: TRBV6-1
j_gene: TRBJ2-5
CDR3aa: ASSETEQETQY

v_gene: TRBV18
j_gene: TRBJ1-2
CDR3aa: ASSPPTRIGSYT

v_gene: TRBV5-6
j_gene: TRBJ2-2
CDR3aa: ASSLWIASTGELF

v_gene: TRBV6-2/TRBV6-3
j_gene: TRBJ2-2
CDR3aa: ASRRTVNTGELF

v_gene: TRBV12-3/TRBV12-4
j_gene: TRBJ2-7
CDR3aa: ASSFAQGYYEQY

v_gene: TRBV6-5
j_gene: TRBJ2-5
CDR3aa: ASRRVIGETQY

v_gene: TRBV6-5
j_gene: TRBJ2-1
CDR3aa: ASRRQGLADPYNEQF

v_gene: TRBV20-1
j_gene: TRBJ1-1
CDR3aa: SAPDIRGTEAF

v_gene: TRBV7-9
j_gene: TRBJ1-2
CDR3aa: ASSLSAARNYGYT

v_gene: TRBV12-3/TRBV12-4
j_gene: TRBJ1-2
CDR3aa: ASTLGGVYGYT

v_gene: TRBV6-5
j_gene: TRBJ1-1
CDR3aa: ASSYSRRGGTEAF

v_gene: TRBV20-1
j_gene: TRBJ2-1
CDR3aa: SARVRTTEVEQF

v_gene: TRBV6-1
j_gene: TRBJ2-1
CDR3aa: ASRTSLPYNEQF

v_gene: TRBV12-3/TRBV12-4
j_gene: TRBJ2-2
CDR3aa: ASSLETGNTRELF

v_gene: TRBV11-2
j_gene: TRBJ1-1
CDR3aa: ASSLDRQGDTEAF

v_gene: TRBV5-5
j_gene: TRBJ1-1
CDR3aa: ASSYSGTGVSEAF

v_gene: TRBV11-2
j_gene: TRBJ2-1
CDR3aa: ASSLSSSGGVTYNEQF

v_gene: TRBV20-1
j_gene: TRBJ2-7
CDR3aa: SARDASPSSYEQY

v_gene: TRBV12-3/TRBV12-4
j_gene: TRBJ2-5
CDR3aa: ASSLMGAEGTQY

v_gene: TRBV6-2/TRBV6-3
j_gene: TRBJ2-7
CDR3aa: ASTQLGVDGSYEQY

v_gene: TRBV29-1
j_gene: TRBJ2-1
CDR3aa: SVGQGSNEQF

v_gene: TRBV7-2
j_gene: TRBJ2-5
CDR3aa: ASSSRDGGETQY

v_gene: TRBV24-1
j_gene: TRBJ2-3
CDR3aa: ATSDPHAQY

v_gene: TRBV7-2
j_gene: TRBJ2-2
CDR3aa: ASSLRELANPGELF

v_gene: TRBV11-1
j_gene: TRBJ1-6
CDR3aa: ASGSGGTGAKSSYNSPLH

v_gene: TRBV4-2
j_gene: TRBJ2-2
CDR3aa: ASSQDITGVTGELF

v_gene: TRBV29-1
j_gene: TRBJ2-1
CDR3aa: SGGGATRYNEQF

v_gene: TRBV29-1
j_gene: TRBJ2-7
CDR3aa: SVEVPGGLYYEQY

v_gene: TRBV5-5
j_gene: TRBJ2-6
CDR3aa: ASSLWTGGDGANVLT

v_gene: TRBV24-1
j_gene: TRBJ2-5
CDR3aa: ATSDYRGAQETQY

v_gene: TRBV12-3/TRBV12-4
j_gene: TRBJ1-1
CDR3aa: ASSPTGLLNTEAF

v_gene: TRBV24-1
j_gene: TRBJ2-1
CDR3aa: ATSDWPLHNEQF

v_gene: TRBV11-1
j_gene: TRBJ2-3
CDR3aa: ASSYQFPRQGRSTDTQY

v_gene: TRBV12-3/TRBV12-4
j_gene: TRBJ1-4
CDR3aa: ASSSSLWAGENEKLF

v_gene: TRBV30
j_gene: TRBJ2-7
CDR3aa: AWQSLGQASYEQY

v_gene: TRBV29-1
j_gene: TRBJ2-1
CDR3aa: SVIPIDEQF

v_gene: TRBV27
j_gene: TRBJ2-3
CDR3aa: ASSSRDRGSYTDTQY

v_gene: TRBV28
j_gene: TRBJ1-4
CDR3aa: ANLLGKLF

v_gene: TRBV12-3/TRBV12-4
j_gene: TRBJ2-1
CDR3aa: ASSHPGQAFNEQF

v_gene: TRBV20-1
j_gene: TRBJ2-1
CDR3aa: SAPAGTSAYNEQF

v_gene: TRBV5-1
j_gene: TRBJ2-5
CDR3aa: ASSWTSRRETQY

v_gene: TRBV29-1
j_gene: TRBJ2-3
CDR3aa: SHPTRRGGTDTQY

v_gene: TRBV11-3
j_gene: TRBJ2-7
CDR3aa: ASSFRDNLYEQY

v_gene: TRBV28
j_gene: TRBJ1-2
CDR3aa: ASSFARTGGSYGYT

v_gene: TRBV4-3
j_gene: TRBJ1-1
CDR3aa: ASSQDGDWATEAF

v_gene: TRBV11-3
j_gene: TRBJ2-1
CDR3aa: ASSLWSGSYNEQF

v_gene: TRBV14
j_gene: TRBJ2-2
CDR3aa: ASSQVRTSGRQNTGELF

v_gene: TRBV11-2
j_gene: TRBJ1-2
CDR3aa: ASSSTDRFYGYT

v_gene: TRBV25-1
j_gene: TRBJ2-5
CDR3aa: ASSEAIAGGETQY

v_gene: TRBV20-1
j_gene: TRBJ2-2
CDR3aa: SARVDLNTGELF

v_gene: TRBV28
j_gene: TRBJ2-1
CDR3aa: ASSLWGGGRNEQF

v_gene: TRBV2
j_gene: TRBJ1-5
CDR3aa: ASSVYENQPQH

v_gene: TRBV18
j_gene: TRBJ2-2
CDR3aa: ASSPVVGQPGLGELF

v_gene: TRBV4-3
j_gene: TRBJ2-3
CDR3aa: ASSQDQIFRSSTDTQY

v_gene: TRBV7-3
j_gene: TRBJ2-3
CDR3aa: ASSLSQLAPVDTQY

v_gene: TRBV12-3/TRBV12-4
j_gene: TRBJ2-5
CDR3aa: ASSLALSGEETQY

v_gene: TRBV7-3
j_gene: TRBJ2-1
CDR3aa: ASSLGGGARDEQF

v_gene: TRBV28
j_gene: TRBJ2-5
CDR3aa: ASSFGTSGQQETQY

v_gene: TRBV20-1
j_gene: TRBJ2-7
CDR3aa: SAPTRGSGGYEQY